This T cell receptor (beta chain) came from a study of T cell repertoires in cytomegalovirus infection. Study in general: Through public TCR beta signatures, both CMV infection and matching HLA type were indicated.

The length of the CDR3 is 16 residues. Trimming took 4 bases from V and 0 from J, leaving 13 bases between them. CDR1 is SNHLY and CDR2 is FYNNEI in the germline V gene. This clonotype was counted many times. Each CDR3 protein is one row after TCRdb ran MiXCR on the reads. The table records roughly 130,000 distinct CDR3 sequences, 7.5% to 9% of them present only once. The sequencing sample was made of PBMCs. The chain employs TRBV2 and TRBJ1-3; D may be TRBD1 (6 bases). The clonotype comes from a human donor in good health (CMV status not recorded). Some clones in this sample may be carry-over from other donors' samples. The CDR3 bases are TGTGCCAGCAGTGTAAAGGGGGGTGACTCTGGAAACACCATATATTTT. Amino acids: CASSVKGGDSGNTIYF.